The source of this T cell receptor (beta chain) is a study of CD4 and CD8 cells across lung adenocarcinoma regions. This clonotype was recorded at least ten times. TCRdb re-called the PCR reads with MiXCR, one entry per CDR3 protein. The table shows roughly 7,000 distinct CDR3 sequences, with under 55% occurring only once. The CDR3 has 12 amino acids. J lost 10 bases, V lost 6 bases, and 7 bases had no gene match. The TCR was taken from a female donor with lung adenocarcinoma. The CD4 and CD8 labels of this study may be unreliable. The sequenced sample was CD8+ T cells from the center of a lung tumor. The chain links TRBV12-3 or TRBV12-4 to TRBJ1-2, with 8 bases lining up with TRBD1. The CDR3 protein is CASSGAGGVYTF. CDR3 DNA: TGTGCCAGCAGCGGGGCAGGGGGCGTCTACACCTTC.